This T cell receptor (beta chain) stems from a study of CD8 T cells in Susac syndrome. The CDR3 is 17 amino acids. V lost 4 bases and J lost 1; bases outside the gene matches: 9. Germline V gives CDR1 SGHRS, CDR2 YFSETQ. This clonotype has just one count. It was with random hexamers that roughly 0.5 to 1 ug RNA was reverse transcribed. TCRdb reprocessed the immunoSEQ multiplex PCR reads with MiXCR, giving one entry per CDR3 protein. The data hold about 300,000 distinct CDR3 sequences, with about 92% observed a single time. From blood CD8+ and CD4+ T cells, the TCR beta chain was sequenced. Negative isolation yielded the CD8+ and CD4+ T cells, while FACS enriched the TEMRA cells.

The rearrangement uses TRBV5-1 and TRBJ2-4, with 9 bases identical to TRBD1. The sample comprised CD4+ T cells from PBMCs. This TCR was sampled from a human donor with multiple sclerosis. This chain's CDR3 is CASSPGGTGLAKNIQYF. The CDR3 nucleotides are TGCGCCAGCAGCCCTGGAGGGACAGGGTTGGCCAAAAACATTCAGTACTTC.